The 26 T cell receptor beta chains in this list originate from one sample, sequenced in a study of blood T cell repertoires in COVID-19. Repertoires were generated with immunoSEQ multiplex PCR, while TCRdb's copy carries only in-frame clones and drops some. The data contain hundreds of thousands of clones, 85% of them singletons. The material sequenced was PBMCs or T cells enriched from blood (not recorded which). These receptor sequences come from a woman between 45 and 65 years old who had recovered from COVID-19.

V is TRBV15 and J is TRBJ2-7, with TRBD2 identical over 10 bases. CDR1 LNHNV and CDR2 YYDKDF come from the germline V gene (reference sequence). CDR3 length: 18 residues. After removal of 1 base from V and 0 bases from J, the junction contained 9 bases not matched to a gene. The CDR3: CATSRGLAGSLSSYEQYF. The CDR3 DNA reads TGTGCCACCAGCAGAGGACTAGCGGGTTCACTTAGCTCCTACGAGCAGTACTTC.

The chain uses TRBV28 and TRBJ1-1, with no clear D. The length of the CDR3 is 11 residues. Trimming removed 6 bases from V and 4 bases from J, with 6 bases in between. CDR1 is MDHEN, CDR2 SYDVKM, per germline. CDR3 DNA: TGTGCCAGCAGCTATCCCACTGAAGCTTTCTTT. Translated, it gives CASSYPTEAFF.

The V and J genes are TRBV28 and TRBJ2-7; D might be TRBD1 (6 bases). The germline CDR1 and CDR2 sequences are MDHEN and SYDVKM. The CDR3 is made up of 14 amino acids. Trimming cost V 4 bases and J 5 bases, with 15 bases left between them. DNA of the CDR3: TGTGCCAGCAGTTCGACGGACAGATGGGACGAGCAGTACTTC. Translation: CASSSTDRWDEQYF.

The V gene is TRBV30, the J gene TRBJ1-2, with a tentative D call TRBD1 (5 bases). The CDR3 runs to 13 residues. V was trimmed by 1 base and J by 3 bases, leaving 9 bases between them. The germline CDR1 and CDR2 sequences are GTSNPN and SVGIG (reference sequence). Here the CDR3 DNA reads TGTGCCTGGAGTGGGAGGGGCGACTATGGCTACACCTTC. This sequence encodes CAWSGRGDYGYTF. The full variable domain, with the rest looked up from reference TRBV30 and TRBJ1-2, is SQTIHQWPATLVQPVGSPLSLECTVEGTSNPNLYWYRQAAGRGLQLLFYSVGIGQISSEVPQNLSASRPQDRQFILSSKKLLLSDSGFYLCAWSGRGDYGYTFGSGTRLTVV.

The chain joins TRBV18 to TRBJ1-3; 7 bases agree with TRBD1. Germline V CDR1 and CDR2: KGHSH, LQKENI. CDR3 length: 14 residues. Germline trimming cut 10 bases from V and 0 bases from J; bases unmatched to any gene: 6. The CDR3 DNA is TGTGCCACCAACAGGGGTGGCTCTGGAAACACCATATATTTT. Translated, it gives CATNRGGSGNTIYF. Full variable domain (outside the CDR3, taken from reference TRBV18 and TRBJ1-3): NAGVMQNPRHLVRRRGQEARLRCSPMKGHSHVYWYRQLPEEGLKFMVYLQKENIIDESGMPKERFSAEFPKEGPSILRIQQVVRGDSAAYFCATNRGGSGNTIYFGEGSWLTVV.

This clone was recorded once. J is TRBJ2-1 and V is TRBV3-1 (or the pseudogene TRBV3-2); tentative D call: TRBD2 (6 bases). This CDR3 comprises 14 residues. Trimming pared 0 bases from V and 12 bases from J, leaving 15 bases between. Looked up from germline, CDR1 is LGHDT and CDR2 is YNNKEL (reference sequence). As DNA, the CDR3 is TGTGCCAGCAGCCAAGATTATCGCGGGATGGGGCAGTTCTTC. Translation gives CASSQDYRGMGQFF.

The V gene is TRBV5-1, the J gene TRBJ1-2; D may be TRBD1 (6 bases). Germline V gene sequence: CDR1 SGHRS, CDR2 YFSETQ. This CDR3 contains 15 residues. With 0 bases removed from V and 6 bases from J, the gap between germline ends came to 15 bases. CDR3 loop: CASSLGGTRSHGYTF. CDR3 nucleotide sequence: TGCGCCAGCAGCTTGGGGGGGACAAGGTCGCATGGCTACACCTTC.

V and J are TRBV7-2 and TRBJ1-1; 7 nucleotides line up with TRBD1. Germline-derived CDR1 and CDR2 are SGHTA and FQGNSA. This CDR3 spans 12 amino acids. The trim removed 5 bases at V and 7 bases at J, leaving 4 bases unmatched. The DNA for the CDR3 is TGTGCCAGCAGCAGTTACAGGGGTGAAGCTTTCTTT. The encoded protein is CASSSYRGEAFF. The variable domain in full, completed from reference TRBV7-2 and TRBJ1-1, reads GAGVSQSPSNKVTEKGKDVELRCDPISGHTALYWYRQSLGQGLEFLIYFQGNSAPDKSGLPSDRFSAERTGGSVSTLTIQRTQQEDSAVYLCASSSYRGEAFFGQGTRLTVV.

In this sample, this clone turned up once. The junction departs from germline at one end; a sequencing error may be responsible. V usage is TRBV2 and J usage is TRBJ1-1; TRBD1 matches at 7 bases. From germline, CDR1 is SNHLY and CDR2 FYNNEI. The CDR3 consists of 14 residues. The CDR3 spells CASREDRVNTEAFF. The CDR3, as DNA: TGTGCCAGCAGGGAAGACAGGGTGAACACTGAAGCTTTCTTT.

The table lists this clone with a count of one. The chain uses TRBV2 and TRBJ1-5, with D tentatively TRBD1 (6 bases). V lost 6 bases, J lost 7 bases, and 13 bases lay in between. The germline gives CDR1 SNHLY, CDR2 FYNNEI. The CDR3 totals 13 residues. The CDR3 loop is CASSDTGIQPQHF. As DNA, the CDR3 is TGTGCCAGCAGCGATACAGGGATCCAGCCCCAGCATTTT.

This CDR3 is CASSQDASGGGTQYF. The CDR3 DNA reads as TGTGCCAGCAGCCAAGACGCTAGCGGGGGTGGTACGCAGTATTTT. The chain uses TRBV3-1 (or the pseudogene TRBV3-2) and TRBJ2-3, with TRBD2 identical over 10 bases. The J segment lost 8 bases and the V segment lost 0 bases, leaving 5 bases of the junction unmatched. Germline V gene lookup returns CDR1 LGHDT and CDR2 YNNKEL (reference sequence). CDR3 length equals 15 residues.

This rearrangement joins TRBV11-1 to TRBJ1-4; D gene uncertain. The ends were cut back, 0 bases at V and 8 bases at J, with 10 bases in the middle. The CDR3 runs 14 residues. Germline loops: CDR1 SGHAT, CDR2 FQDESV (reference sequence). In DNA, the CDR3 is TGTGCCAGCAGCTTAGCCGGGAGAGAGGAAAAACTGTTTTTT. It yields the protein CASSLAGREEKLFF.

This clone was seen just once. The V call is TRBV7-2, the J call TRBJ1-1; D not certain. This CDR3 spans 14 amino acids. The germline CDR1 and CDR2 sequences are SGHTA and FQGNSA. The ends were cut back, 1 base at V and 1 base at J, with 7 bases in the middle. CDR3 in amino acids: CASSLGAANTEAFF. The CDR3, as DNA: TGTGCCAGCAGCTTAGGGGCAGCGAACACTGAAGCTTTCTTT.

This chain joins TRBV19 and TRBJ1-5; no clear D gene. This CDR3 is 13 amino acids long. V lost 6 bases and J lost 4, with 10 bases in between. Germline CDR1 LNHDA, CDR2 SQIVND (reference sequence). This CDR3 is CASSNLYNQPQHF. The CDR3 DNA sequence: TGTGCCAGTAGCAACTTGTATAATCAGCCCCAGCATTTT.

This chain uses TRBV28 with TRBJ2-2, with D perhaps TRBD1 (5 bases). The CDR3 spans 16 residues. Trimming took 1 base from V and 7 from J, leaving 16 bases between them. Germline-derived CDR1 and CDR2 are MDHEN and SYDVKM. CDR3 amino acids: CASSLSLPSGLGELFF. Here the CDR3 DNA reads TGTGCCAGCAGTTTATCCCTTCCCTCAGGGCTCGGGGAGCTGTTTTTT.

V usage is TRBV5-6 and J usage is TRBJ2-7, with D possibly matching TRBD2 (5 bases). V was cut by 4 bases and J by 8 bases, with 16 bases left in between. The germline V gene encodes CDR1 SGHDT and CDR2 YYEEEE. The CDR3 length is 13 residues. This chain's CDR3 is CASSGTSHGKQYF. Written as DNA, the CDR3 is TGTGCCAGCAGCGGAACTAGTCACGGAAAGCAGTACTTC.

The V call is TRBV6-1, the J call TRBJ1-6, with D maybe TRBD1 (6 bases). The V end lost 4 bases, the J end lost 5 bases, and 15 bases lay between the germline ends. This CDR3 comprises 16 residues. Germline-derived CDR1 and CDR2 are MNHNS and SASEGT. The CDR3 here is CASSARGASDNSPLHF. The CDR3 DNA is TGTGCCAGCAGTGCTCGGGGGGCAAGCGATAATTCACCCCTCCACTTT.

V usage is TRBV7-9 and J usage is TRBJ1-1; weak D call: TRBD1 (5 bases). The germline V and J ends were trimmed by 5 bases and 11 bases, with 27 bases remaining between them. Germline CDR1 SEHNR, CDR2 FQNEAQ (reference sequence). This CDR3 spans 16 amino acids. CDR3 protein: CASSQFRRQSLSDAFF. The CDR3 DNA sequence: TGTGCCAGCAGCCAATTTCGGCGACAGTCCTTATCAGACGCTTTCTTT.

The J gene is TRBJ2-1, the V gene TRBV4-1, with 9 bases aligning to TRBD2. This CDR3 is 16 amino acids long. V lost 4 bases and J lost 3; bases outside the gene matches: 7. The germline CDR1 and CDR2 sequences are MGHRA and YSYEKL. The DNA of the CDR3 is TGCGCCAGCAGCCTCTATCTAGCGGGGTTCTACAATGAGCAGTTCTTC. It yields the protein CASSLYLAGFYNEQFF.

The J gene is TRBJ1-1, the V gene TRBV7-2, with a possible D match to TRBD1 (6 bases). The length of the CDR3 is 15 residues. V lost 0 bases and J 5 bases, leaving 13 bases between the germline ends. Germline V gene data show CDR1 as SGHTA and CDR2 as FQGNSA. CDR3 region: CASSLAAQQGTEAFF. DNA for the CDR3: TGTGCCAGCAGCTTAGCGGCACAACAGGGAACTGAAGCTTTCTTT.

J is TRBJ2-3 and V is TRBV5-1; 8 bases map to TRBD2. This CDR3 has 14 amino acids. V trimming: 4 bases; J trimming: 6 bases; junction bases outside the gene matches: 7. CDR1 and CDR2 from the germline V gene are SGHRS and YFSETQ. DNA of the CDR3: TGCGCCAGCAGCCTCGGGGGGGTATTTGATACGCAGTATTTT. It translates to CASSLGGVFDTQYF.

The CDR3 DNA follows: TGTGCCAGCAGGTCACCGGGACAGATAACGAGAGGAAACACCATATATTTT. Residues: CASRSPGQITRGNTIYF. J is TRBJ1-3 and V is TRBV28; 7 nucleotides align to TRBD1. The CDR3 extends over 17 amino acids. The J segment lost 4 bases and the V segment lost 6 bases, leaving 15 bases of the junction unmatched. CDR1 is MDHEN, CDR2 SYDVKM, per germline.

The chain has TRBV12-3 or TRBV12-4 and TRBJ2-5, with D maybe TRBD2 (6 bases). The CDR3 spans 13 residues. V was pared by 6 bases and J by 3 bases, with 11 bases between. The CDR3, as DNA: TGTGCCAGCAGCCGGGACTCGGAAGAGACCCAGTACTTC. It encodes CASSRDSEETQYF.

This clone has only a few counts. The rearrangement joins TRBV30 to TRBJ1-1; TRBD1 agrees at 8 bases. The CDR3 consists of 13 residues. Per the germline V gene, CDR1 is GTSNPN and CDR2 is SVGIG (reference sequence). V trimming: 5 bases; J trimming: 4 bases; junction bases outside the gene matches: 6. CDR3 loop: CAWGKDRATEAFF. The CDR3 DNA reads TGTGCCTGGGGAAAGGACAGGGCCACTGAAGCTTTCTTT.

The chain is built from TRBV7-9 and TRBJ1-1; TRBD1 matches at 7 bases. J lost 7 bases, V lost 3 bases, and 5 bases had no gene match. CDR3 size: 13 residues. Germline CDR1 reads SEHNR; CDR2 reads FQNEAQ (reference sequence). The CDR3 reads CASSFQGDVEAFF. The CDR3 DNA reads TGTGCCAGCAGCTTTCAGGGGGATGTTGAAGCTTTCTTT.

This clone occurred a few times. This rearrangement joins TRBV19 to TRBJ1-4; TRBD1 agrees at 7 bases. Germline V gene sequence: CDR1 LNHDA, CDR2 SQIVND (reference sequence). This CDR3 comprises 17 residues. V dropped 5 bases and J dropped 0; count of bases not matched to a gene: 9. The CDR3 region is CASSVRTGWATNEKLFF. The CDR3 bases are TGTGCCAGTAGTGTACGGACAGGTTGGGCAACTAATGAAAAACTGTTTTTT.